The present T cell receptor beta chain was sequenced within a study of patients and donors after allogeneic stem cell transplantation. CDR3 length equals 12 residues. Trimming removed 6 bases from V and 7 bases from J, with 12 bases in between. CDR1 and CDR2 from the germline V gene are MDHEN and SYDVKM. TCRdb reprocessed the RT-PCR reads via MiXCR and lists one record per CDR3 protein. The sample lists approximately 140,000 distinct CDR3 sequences, approximately 40% occurring once. This clonotype has a handful of counts. The gene calls are TRBV28 and TRBJ1-1; perhaps TRBD1 as D (5 bases). This sequence was found in a human donor who was either an allogeneic HSCT recipient or a stem cell or donor lymphocyte infusion donor (not recorded which). It is not recorded whose cells these are; they may come from a transplant donor. Sequencing was performed on blood, either unsorted or a sorted T cell fraction (not recorded which). The CDR3 DNA reads TGTGCCAGCAGGCCCTACGGGGGTGAAGCTTTCTTT. The encoded protein is CASRPYGGEAFF.